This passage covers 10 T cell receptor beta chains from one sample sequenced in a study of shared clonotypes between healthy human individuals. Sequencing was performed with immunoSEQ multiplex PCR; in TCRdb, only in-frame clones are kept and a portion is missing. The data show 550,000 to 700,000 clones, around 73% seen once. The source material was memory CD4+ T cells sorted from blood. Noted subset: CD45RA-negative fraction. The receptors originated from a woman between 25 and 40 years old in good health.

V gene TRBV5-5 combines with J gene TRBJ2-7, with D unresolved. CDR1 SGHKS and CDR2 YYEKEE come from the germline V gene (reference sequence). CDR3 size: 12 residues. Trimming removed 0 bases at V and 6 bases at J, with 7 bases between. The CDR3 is CASSLDLFEQYF. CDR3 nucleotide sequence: TGTGCCAGCAGCTTGGACCTCTTCGAGCAGTACTTC.

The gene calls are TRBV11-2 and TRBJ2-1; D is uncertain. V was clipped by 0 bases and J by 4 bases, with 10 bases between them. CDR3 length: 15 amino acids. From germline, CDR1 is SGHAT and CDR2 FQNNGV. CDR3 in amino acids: CASSLEFWRYNEQFF. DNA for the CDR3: TGTGCCAGCAGCTTAGAGTTTTGGAGATACAATGAGCAGTTCTTC. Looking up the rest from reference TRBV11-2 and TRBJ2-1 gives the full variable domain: EAGVAQSPRYKIIEKRQSVAFWCNPISGHATLYWYQQILGQGPKLLIQFQNNGVVDDSQLPKDRFSAERLKGVDSTLKIQPAKLEDSAVYLCASSLEFWRYNEQFFGPGTRLTVL.

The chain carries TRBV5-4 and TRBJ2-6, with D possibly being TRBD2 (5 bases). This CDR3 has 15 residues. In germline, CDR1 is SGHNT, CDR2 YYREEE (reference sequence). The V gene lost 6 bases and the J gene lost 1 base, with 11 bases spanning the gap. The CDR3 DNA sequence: TGTGCCAGCACCCGTCCGGGATCTGGGGCCAACGTCCTGACTTTC. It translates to CASTRPGSGANVLTF.

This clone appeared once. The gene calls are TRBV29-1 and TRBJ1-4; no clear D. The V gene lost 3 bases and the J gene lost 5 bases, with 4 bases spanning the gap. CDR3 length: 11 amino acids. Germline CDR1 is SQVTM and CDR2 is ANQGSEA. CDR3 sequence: CSVERNEKLFF. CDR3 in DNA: TGCAGCGTTGAGAGGAATGAAAAACTGTTTTTT.

The CDR3 DNA reads TGTGCCAGCAGTTACTTGGGGGTCAAAAACATTCAGTACTTC. Translating it yields CASSYLGVKNIQYF. The genes are TRBV6-6 and TRBJ2-4, with D perhaps matching TRBD1 or TRBD2 (5 bases each). Trimming pared 1 base from V and 3 bases from J, leaving 7 bases between. The CDR3 consists of 14 residues. CDR1 and CDR2 (germline): MNHNY, SVGAGI (reference sequence).

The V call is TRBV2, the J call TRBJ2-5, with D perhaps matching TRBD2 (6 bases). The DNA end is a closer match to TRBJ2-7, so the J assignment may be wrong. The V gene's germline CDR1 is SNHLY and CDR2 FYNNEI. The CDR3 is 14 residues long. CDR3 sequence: CASSIDSGAYEQYF. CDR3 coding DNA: TGTGCCAGCAGTATAGATTCGGGGGCCTACGAGCAGTACTTC.

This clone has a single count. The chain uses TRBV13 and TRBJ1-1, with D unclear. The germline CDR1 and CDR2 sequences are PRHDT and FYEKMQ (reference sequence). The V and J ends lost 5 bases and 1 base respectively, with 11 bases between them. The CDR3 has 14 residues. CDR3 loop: CASSIKLGNTEAFF. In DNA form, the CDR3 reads TGTGCCAGCAGCATTAAATTGGGGAACACTGAAGCTTTCTTT.

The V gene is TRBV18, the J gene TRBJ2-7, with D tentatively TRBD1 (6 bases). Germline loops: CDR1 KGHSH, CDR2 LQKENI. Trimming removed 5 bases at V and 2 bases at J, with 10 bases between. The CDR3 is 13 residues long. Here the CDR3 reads CASSRDTAYEQYF. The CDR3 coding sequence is TGTGCCAGCTCAAGGGACACCGCCTACGAGCAGTACTTC.

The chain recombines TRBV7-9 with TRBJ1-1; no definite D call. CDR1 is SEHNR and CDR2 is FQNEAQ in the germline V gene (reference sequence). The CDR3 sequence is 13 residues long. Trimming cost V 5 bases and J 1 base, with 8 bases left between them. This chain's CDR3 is CASSPQQNTEAFF. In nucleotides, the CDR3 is TGTGCCAGCAGCCCACAGCAGAACACTGAAGCTTTCTTT.

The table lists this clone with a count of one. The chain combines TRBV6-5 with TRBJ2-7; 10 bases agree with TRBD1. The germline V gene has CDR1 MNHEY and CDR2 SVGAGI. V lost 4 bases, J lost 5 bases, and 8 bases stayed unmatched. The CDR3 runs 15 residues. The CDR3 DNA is TGTGCCAGCAGTTCGTCCGGGACAGGGGAACACGAGCAGTACTTC. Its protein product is CASSSSGTGEHEQYF.